These T cell receptor beta chains were read from a single sample in a study of T cells in Graves' hyperthyroidism and ophthalmopathy. TCRdb fed the multiplex PCR reads into MiXCR, producing one record per CDR3 protein. The data hold a few hundred thousand distinct CDR3 sequences, with 18% observed a single time. Input material: blood. These receptors came from a man aged 18 to 30 with Graves' ophthalmopathy. CDR3s include the opening cysteine and the closing phenylalanine or tryptophan. Clone size is stated in some rows and not others, as once, few, many or a class when expanded.

size,V,CDR3
.,TRBV11-2,CASSLELAGGPNEQFF
many,TRBV11-3,CASSSSRDRQETQYF
.,TRBV7-3,CASSLGPTIQYTQYF
.,TRBV4-1,CASSQGRTSGGGTGELFF
few,TRBV19,CASSANPGTVGSPLHF
many,TRBV27,CASSLRGTGGKYEQYF
few,TRBV2,CASRADGPPEQYF
.,TRBV7-9,CASSHSGQPGEQYF
many,TRBV7-9,CASSSPGQRSYEQYF
few,TRBV10-1,CASSEPTGTQYF
many,TRBV4-1,CASSHVQGTEAFF
many,TRBV12-3/TRBV12-4,CASSFFEGNYGYTF
.,TRBV14,CASSQIHSTDTQYF
few,TRBV6-1,CASSPDTRSYNSPLHF
few,TRBV9,CASSIQGQTGNTIHF
.,TRBV5-1,CASSMDRASDGYTF
.,TRBV7-8,CASSGSPGDSPLHF
few,TRBV20-1,CSAPGGTDGYTF
many,TRBV15,CATSRGPPGSGGYTF
many,TRBV14,CASSQGREAFF
many,TRBV2,CASSEDSGGSNEQFF
many,TRBV12-3/TRBV12-4,CASSYGGRETQYF
.,TRBV7-9,CASSSSFGQPQHF
.,TRBV10-1,CASSGGGRDEQFF
many,TRBV11-1,CASSRDRGISGYTF
.,TRBV27,CASGGLWGSGANVLTF
many,TRBV2,CASSDEVNQPQHF
.,TRBV7-6,CASSFTGREQYF
many,TRBV7-9,CASSLGQQYGYTF
.,TRBV12-3/TRBV12-4,CASSLRPSTNEQFF
few,TRBV7-9,CASSLGSVGETQYF
many,TRBV6-5,CASSYRRASEGYTF
.,TRBV24-1,CATSGAGGNTGELFF
many,TRBV7-3,CASSADGAGAYGYTF
few,TRBV28,CASRAESRGEAFF
.,TRBV7-3,CASSLGGDTGQETQYF
few,TRBV7-9,CASSFPGDESEFF
.,TRBV10-3,CAISEYRGGQDGYTF
few,TRBV4-1,CASSQPGRTNYGYTF
many,TRBV7-9,CASSLVAPQVEQYF
few,TRBV4-1,CASSQDAYPTGAGGQETQYF
many,TRBV12-3/TRBV12-4,CASSLGGGKGTDTQYF
.,TRBV27,CASAGGEKLFF
many,TRBV6-2/TRBV6-3,CASSYSAGTLNTEAFF
few,TRBV4-1,CASTSWAEAGELFF
many,TRBV6-1,CASGRSLNTEAFF
many,TRBV11-2,CASSSQGAGDTQYF
many,TRBV5-1,CASSSVNYGYTF
.,TRBV7-2,CASSLAGSGKETQYF
.,TRBV7-3,CASSIHIGGSTDTQYF
many,TRBV18,CASSLGQKNQPQHF
.,TRBV20-1,CSARDTGDPREEYF
.,TRBV2,CASSDGGGSHGYTF
many,TRBV27,CASSLSRNNYNEQFF
.,TRBV19,CASGHLSNQPQHF
few,TRBV5-1,CASSSMGRGPDTQYF
.,TRBV2,CATSVLGRGGEQFF